This T cell receptor (beta chain) stems from a study of blood T cell repertoires in COVID-19. At the level of the study: Acute-phase and convalescent COVID-19 samples originated in the United States, Italy and Spain.

Germline lookup yields CDR1 MDHEN and CDR2 SYDVKM. After removal of 4 bases from V and 4 bases from J, the junction contained 10 bases not matched to a gene. CDR3 size: 16 residues. Sequencing used immunoSEQ multiplex PCR; TCRdb keeps in-frame clones, though not all of them. The sample records approximately 210,000 clones, 70% to 90% being singletons. This clone was detected only once. This receptor was taken from a woman in her forties or fifties with active or convalescent COVID-19. Sequencing was done on a sample of peripheral blood. The chain joins TRBV28 to TRBJ2-3; the match to TRBD2 covers 8 bases. The CDR3 DNA reads TGTGCCAGCAGTTCCCTAAGGGGACTAGGGGCAGATACGCAGTATTTT. This encodes CASSSLRGLGADTQYF.